This TCR beta chain came from a study of radiotherapy plus CTLA-4 blockade in lung cancer. For the study at large: Disease control was achieved by 31% of patients, and objective responses by 18%. Regarding the study as a whole: Blood TCR clones of tumor origin expanded after radiotherapy plus ipilimumab. Interferon-beta, together with early blood T cell clone dynamics, reportedly best predicted response.

TCRdb keeps only in-frame clones here, not all; method: immunoSEQ multiplex PCR. There are 90,000 or so clones in the sample; approximately 86% occur only once, and 2% to 2.5% lies in the top ten. In regard to this clone: Its cognate antigen is unknown.

Participants had chemo-refractory metastatic non-small-cell lung cancer and were treated with focal radiation plus ipilimumab CTLA-4 blockade. The CDR3 totals 16 residues. Trimming stripped 5 bases from V and 4 bases from J, with 18 bases between. Germline CDR1 and CDR2: LNHDA and SQIVND (reference sequence). The clonotype originates from a human donor with non-small cell lung cancer who had a partial response to radiotherapy plus ipilimumab. This sample comprised peripheral blood, obtained from a patient treated with radiotherapy plus ipilimumab. The chain recombines TRBV19 with TRBJ2-1, with D perhaps TRBD2 (7 bases). As DNA, the CDR3 is TGTGCCAGTAGTGCGGGGGCGAGAGGGCGGTACAATGAGCAGTTCTTC. This sequence encodes CASSAGARGRYNEQFF.